The next 14 T cell receptor beta chains were all read from a single sample in a study of blood T cell repertoires in COVID-19. TCRdb's table, derived via immunoSEQ multiplex PCR, lists solely in-frame clones and lacks some. In the table there are approximately 250,000 clones, approximately 84% of which are singletons. Sequencing used PBMCs or T cells enriched from blood (not recorded which). Receptors were obtained from a man aged 40-49 years who had recovered from COVID-19.

The rearrangement uses TRBV2 and TRBJ2-7, with a weak D call TRBD2 (5 bases). The germline CDR1 and CDR2 sequences are SNHLY and FYNNEI. V was shortened by 6 bases and J by 3 bases, with 9 bases between the two germline ends. The length of the CDR3 is 12 residues. The chain's CDR3 is CASSGMYYEQYF. CDR3 nucleotides: TGTGCCAGCAGCGGGATGTACTACGAGCAGTACTTC.

This chain connects TRBV18 to TRBJ2-7; D is uncertain. The V end was cut by 3 bases, the J end by 0 bases, with 9 bases between. CDR1 and CDR2 (germline): KGHSH, LQKENI. This CDR3 is built from 14 residues. The CDR3 loop is CASSPAGNSYEQYF. For the CDR3, the DNA is TGTGCCAGCTCACCTGCAGGAAACTCCTACGAGCAGTACTTC.

This chain joins TRBV3-1 (or the pseudogene TRBV3-2) and TRBJ2-7, with TRBD2 identical over 9 bases. The CDR3 contains 15 residues. V gave up 0 bases and J gave up 3 bases; unmatched junction bases: 3. In germline, CDR1 is LGHDT, CDR2 YNNKEL (reference sequence). The CDR3 coding sequence is TGTGCCAGCAGCCAAGATCCGACTAGCGGCTACGAGCAGTACTTC. It is translated as CASSQDPTSGYEQYF.

In nucleotides, the CDR3 is TGTGCCAGCAGCCAGGTTACACGGGCAGGGGAGACCCAGTACTTC. Residues: CASSQVTRAGETQYF. The chain combines TRBV4-2 with TRBJ2-5; tentative D call: TRBD1 (5 bases). Trimming removed 3 bases at V and 5 bases at J, with 16 bases between. CDR1 is LGHNA and CDR2 is YNFKEQ in the germline V gene. CDR3 length equals 15 residues.

CDR3 bases: TGCGTGCCCCAGGGGGCAGTCACTGAAGCTTTCTTT. Its protein product is CVPQGAVTEAFF. V and J are TRBV4-3 and TRBJ1-1, with 8 bases matching TRBD1. This CDR3 contains 12 residues. CDR1 is LGHNA, CDR2 YSLEER, per germline.

The V and J genes are TRBV24-1 and TRBJ1-2; D unresolved. In germline, CDR1 is KGHDR, CDR2 SFDVKD. The CDR3 is 12 amino acids. With 10 bases removed from V and 6 bases from J, the gap between germline ends came to 14 bases. The CDR3 bases are TGTGCCACTCTCCTCCTCAGTGATGGCTACACCTTC. Amino acids: CATLLLSDGYTF.

V gene TRBV5-6 combines with J gene TRBJ1-2; 8 bases align to TRBD1. Per germline, CDR1 SGHDT and CDR2 YYEEEE. The CDR3 covers 17 residues. J was trimmed by 7 bases and V by 4 bases; bases with no gene match: 18. The CDR3 here is CASSPLRDRQRGGGYTF. DNA of the CDR3: TGTGCCAGCAGCCCCCTCCGGGACAGGCAACGAGGGGGTGGCTACACCTTC.

This chain's CDR3 is CASSVGWGPTAPQETQYF. The CDR3 DNA follows: TGTGCCAGCAGCGTAGGATGGGGGCCCACCGCACCCCAAGAGACCCAGTACTTC. This sequence joins TRBV9 and TRBJ2-5, with D possibly TRBD1 on 6 matching bases. V was pared by 0 bases and J by 1 base, with 19 bases between. The CDR3 runs to 18 residues. Germline CDR1 is SGDLS and CDR2 is YYNGEE.

The gene calls are TRBV28 and TRBJ1-2; 7 bases are a match to TRBD1. The J segment lost 3 bases and the V segment lost 6 bases, leaving 1 base of the junction unmatched. The length of the CDR3 is 12 residues. CDR1 is MDHEN and CDR2 is SYDVKM in the germline V gene. As DNA, the CDR3 is TGTGCCAGCAGGCAGGGGGACTATGGCTACACCTTC. It encodes CASRQGDYGYTF.

The J gene is TRBJ2-1, the V gene TRBV7-2; 7 bases match TRBD1. V lost 4 bases, J lost 8 bases, and 5 bases stayed unmatched. The CDR3 contains 13 residues. Germline V CDR1 and CDR2: SGHTA, FQGNSA. The CDR3: CASSYRQGYEQFF. Here the CDR3 DNA reads TGTGCCAGCAGCTACCGACAGGGCTATGAGCAGTTCTTC.

To note about this clone: One junction end does not reproduce the germline sequence, and a read error may be involved. The chain is built from TRBV28 and TRBJ2-7; weak D call: TRBD2 (5 bases). In germline, CDR1 is MDHEN, CDR2 SYDVKM. The CDR3 runs to 10 residues. The DNA for the CDR3 is TGTGCCAGCGGAAGGAGTGGGGAGAACTTC. Its protein product is CASGRSGENF.

The J gene is TRBJ2-1, the V gene TRBV5-1; TRBD1 is a possible D gene (6 bases). Germline V gene sequence: CDR1 SGHRS, CDR2 YFSETQ. CDR3 size: 13 residues. Trimming left V 2 bases short and J 6 bases short, with 9 bases between. CDR3 nucleotides: TGCGCCAGCAGCTTTACGACAGGCAATGAGCAGTTCTTC. Translated, it gives CASSFTTGNEQFF.

This clone appeared a single time. This sequence joins TRBV18 and TRBJ2-3; D is ambiguous. This CDR3 spans 14 amino acids. In germline, CDR1 is KGHSH, CDR2 LQKENI. V was pared by 3 bases and J by 1 base, with 8 bases between. As DNA, the CDR3 is TGTGCCAGCTCACCCTTACCGGGCACAGATACGCAGTATTTT. It specifies CASSPLPGTDTQYF.

The chain links TRBV27 to TRBJ2-7; 7 nucleotides agree with TRBD1. The CDR3 loop spans 15 amino acids. Germline V gives CDR1 MNHEY, CDR2 SMNVEV (reference sequence). V lost 4 bases to trimming and J lost 4 bases; unmatched junction nucleotides: 10. The CDR3: CASSWTDRAYYEQYF. In DNA, the CDR3 is TGTGCCAGCAGTTGGACCGACAGGGCCTATTACGAGCAGTACTTC.